The 16 T cell receptor beta chains given below trace back to one sample, sequenced in a study of blood T cells in healthy people across ages. It was with a sample-barcoded 5' primer and a J-beta primer mix that a second PCR of roughly 7 to 11 cycles was run. From the 5' RACE reads, TCRdb called clonotypes with MiXCR, one entry per CDR3 protein. The sample consists of 650,000 to 1,000,000 distinct CDR3 sequences, 35% to 40% of them appearing once. Sequences were obtained from blood. These receptors came from a man between 18 and 35 years old in good health.

This clonotype was counted a few times. V usage is TRBV5-1 and J usage is TRBJ2-1, with TRBD2 identical over 9 bases. The CDR3 sequence is 15 residues long. Looked up from germline, CDR1 is SGHRS and CDR2 is YFSETQ. Trimming removed 3 bases from V and 7 bases from J; junction bases left unmatched: 8. CDR3 nucleotide sequence: TGCGCCAGCAGCTCATTCGCGGGGGGGCAGAATGAGCAGTTCTTC. It is translated as CASSSFAGGQNEQFF.

This clonotype has at least ten counts. The V call is TRBV7-2, the J call TRBJ1-1; D not resolved. The CDR3 runs 14 residues. Germline V CDR1 and CDR2: SGHTA, FQGNSA. V lost 7 bases, J lost 0 bases, and 12 bases lay in between. The CDR3 sequence: CASTLLTLNTEAFF. The CDR3 DNA reads TGTGCCAGCACCCTACTGACATTGAACACTGAAGCTTTCTTT. Full variable domain (missing parts from reference TRBV7-2 and TRBJ1-1): GAGVSQSPSNKVTEKGKDVELRCDPISGHTALYWYRQSLGQGLEFLIYFQGNSAPDKSGLPSDRFSAERTGGSVSTLTIQRTQQEDSAVYLCASTLLTLNTEAFFGQGTRLTVV.

This clonotype showed up just a few times. This rearrangement joins TRBV6-5 to TRBJ2-3; D remains ambiguous. Germline V gene data show CDR1 as MNHEY and CDR2 as SVGAGI. Between the trimmed V and J ends, which lost 10 bases and 1 base, there was a span of 9 bases. The CDR3 is 12 amino acids. For the CDR3, the DNA is TGTGCCACGATCAGCGGCACAGATACGCAGTATTTT. Protein sequence: CATISGTDTQYF.

On this clonotype: A much larger clone lies a single base off, so this may be a read error. The chain couples TRBV29-1 to TRBJ2-1; D is ambiguous. Trimming took 4 bases from V and 10 from J, leaving 8 bases between them. This CDR3 has 10 amino acids. Germline CDR1 and CDR2: SQVTM and ANQGSEA. The CDR3 DNA sequence: TGCAGCGTTGGGTCCTACGAGCAGTTCTTC. This gives the protein CSVGSYEQFF.

This clonotype has more than one count but fewer than ten. The chain employs TRBV10-3 and TRBJ2-2, with 7 bases that match TRBD2. The CDR3 length is 16 residues. Germline CDR1 reads ENHRY; CDR2 reads SYGVKD. J was trimmed by 2 bases and V by 7 bases; bases with no gene match: 10. The CDR3 here is CAINPLGGVNTGELFF. In DNA, the CDR3 is TGTGCCATCAACCCCCTTGGGGGGGTCAACACCGGGGAGCTGTTTTTT.

The gene calls are TRBV14 and TRBJ1-1; the match to TRBD1 covers 8 bases. V gave up 3 bases and J gave up 4 bases; unmatched junction bases: 7. Per the germline V gene, CDR1 is SGHDN and CDR2 is FVKESK. This CDR3 has 15 residues. CDR3 protein: CASSHTGGVGTEAFF. CDR3 DNA sequence: TGTGCCAGCAGCCATACAGGGGGAGTAGGCACTGAAGCTTTCTTT.

The genes are TRBV10-2 and TRBJ1-5; tentatively, D is TRBD1 (5 bases). V lost 8 bases and J 5 bases, leaving 16 bases between the germline ends. The CDR3 spans 14 residues. In germline, CDR1 is WSHSY, CDR2 SAAADI. CDR3 DNA sequence: TGCGCCAGCGGAAGGGGACTGAGGGATCAGCCCCAGCATTTT. Its protein product is CASGRGLRDQPQHF.

The chain is built from TRBV6-6 and TRBJ1-5; D remains ambiguous. The V end was cut by 10 bases, the J end by 4 bases, with 11 bases between. The CDR3 is 12 residues long. Germline CDR1 reads MNHNY; CDR2 reads SVGAGI (reference sequence). The CDR3 DNA reads TGTGCCAACGGGCGTCTTAATCAGCCCCAGCATTTT. This gives the protein CANGRLNQPQHF.

This chain connects TRBV24-1 to TRBJ2-3, with 8 bases identical to TRBD2. CDR1 and CDR2 from the germline V gene are KGHDR and SFDVKD. The V segment lost 9 bases and the J segment 3 bases; nucleotides outside the gene matches: 4. This CDR3 region has 13 residues. The CDR3 region has the DNA TGTGCCACCCAGCGGGGGAGGACAGATACGCAGTATTTT. Translating gives CATQRGRTDTQYF.

The chain couples TRBV5-4 to TRBJ2-5; TRBD1 agrees at 7 bases. Germline values: CDR1 SGHNT, CDR2 YYREEE (reference sequence). CDR3 length equals 16 residues. V gave up 4 bases and J gave up 1 base; unmatched junction bases: 10. In nucleotides, the CDR3 is TGTGCCAGCAGCCTACGACAGGGAGTAAGCCAAGAGACCCAGTACTTC. Its translation is CASSLRQGVSQETQYF.

This chain links TRBV25-1 with TRBJ1-2, with D perhaps matching TRBD1 (5 bases). Germline CDR1 MGHDK, CDR2 SYGVNS. Trimming cost V 1 base and J 8 bases, with 20 bases left between them. The length of the CDR3 is 16 residues. The CDR3 bases are TGTGCCAGCAGTGAATCGGCCAGGGACCTATTGCAGGGCTACACCTTC. This encodes CASSESARDLLQGYTF.

The gene calls are TRBV12-3 or TRBV12-4 and TRBJ1-5, with 10 bases that match TRBD1. This CDR3 contains 16 residues. Trimming removed 0 bases from V and 7 bases from J; junction bases left unmatched: 6. This chain's CDR3 is CASSLAGQGSTQPQHF. For the CDR3, the DNA is TGTGCCAGCAGTTTAGCGGGACAGGGGTCGACGCAGCCCCAGCATTTT.

This clonotype was counted between two and nine times. The genes are TRBV15 and TRBJ1-2, with 9 bases that match TRBD1. This CDR3 spans 13 amino acids. The ends lost 5 bases at V and 5 bases at J; junction bases unmatched: 3. In germline, CDR1 is LNHNV, CDR2 YYDKDF (reference sequence). Here the CDR3 DNA reads TGTGCCACCAGCGTGGACAGGGGATATGGCTACACCTTC. Translated, it gives CATSVDRGYGYTF. Filled out from reference TRBV15 and TRBJ1-2, the complete variable domain reads DAMVIQNPRYQVTQFGKPVTLSCSQTLNHNVMYWYQQKSSQAPKLLFHYYDKDFNNEADTPDNFQSRRPNTSFCFLDIRSPGLGDTAMYLCATSVDRGYGYTFGSGTRLTVV.

About this clonotype: A single base separates this from a much larger clone, so it may be a read error. Written as DNA, the CDR3 is TGTGCCAGCAGGGCCGGGGGACTAGACCAAGAGACCCAGTGCTTC. This encodes CASRAGGLDQETQCF. This chain connects TRBV12-3 or TRBV12-4 to TRBJ2-5, with TRBD2 matching over 8 bases. The CDR3 has 15 residues.

The chain is built from TRBV4-1 and TRBJ2-1, with a tentative D call TRBD2 (6 bases). Germline lookup yields CDR1 MGHRA and CDR2 YSYEKL. V dropped 2 bases and J dropped 4 bases, with 27 bases sitting between them. The length of the CDR3 is 20 residues. The CDR3 nucleotides are TGCGCCAGCAGCCAAACGACTCCCCCGGACACCCGCGGACTATACAATGAGCAGTTCTTC. As protein: CASSQTTPPDTRGLYNEQFF.

About this clonotype itself: The junction departs from the called germline gene at one end, perhaps through a read error. The chain links TRBV10-3 to TRBJ2-3, with TRBD1 identical over 11 bases. The CDR3 has 16 amino acids. Germline V gene lookup returns CDR1 ENHRY and CDR2 SYGVKD. The CDR3 DNA is TGTGCCATCAGTGGGACAGGGGGCAAGGAGACAGATGCGCAGTATTTT. As protein: CAISGTGGKETDAQYF.